This TCR beta chain stems from a study of cytomegalovirus exposure and HLA in healthy donors. This clone has a handful of counts. The PCR ran on 60 Vbeta and 13 Jbeta primers. Under the authors' procedure: A later analysis tallied tens of millions of unique TCR beta chains, around 12 million of them shared. Here immunoSEQ multiplex PCR was the method, and the copy in TCRdb shows in-frame clones only, minus some. Clone size and V and J calls were adopted from that table, with D and trimming inferred from the DNA. In the table there are 95,000 to 150,000 clones, 55% to 75% of which are singletons. The source material was PBMCs. This TCR was sampled from a woman between 40 and 55 years old in good health and CMV-seropositive.

The CDR3 sequence is CASSYTRTGDEQYF. The CDR3 region has the DNA TGTGCCAGCAGTTACACCCGGACAGGGGACGAGCAGTACTTC. The genes are TRBV6-6 and TRBJ2-7; 9 bases align to TRBD1. CDR1 is MNHNY, CDR2 SVGAGI, per germline (reference sequence). This CDR3 contains 14 residues. The trim removed 2 bases at V and 5 bases at J, leaving 4 bases unmatched.